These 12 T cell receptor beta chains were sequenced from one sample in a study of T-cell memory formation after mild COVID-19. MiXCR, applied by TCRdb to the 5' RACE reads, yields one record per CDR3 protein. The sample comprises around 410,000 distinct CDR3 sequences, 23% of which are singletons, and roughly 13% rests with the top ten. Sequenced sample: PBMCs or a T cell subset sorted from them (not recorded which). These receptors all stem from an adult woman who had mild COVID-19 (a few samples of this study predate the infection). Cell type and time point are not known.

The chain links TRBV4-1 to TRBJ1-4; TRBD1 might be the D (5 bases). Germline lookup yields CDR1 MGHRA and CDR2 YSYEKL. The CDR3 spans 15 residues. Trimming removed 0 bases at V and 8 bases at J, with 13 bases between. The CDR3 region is CASSQDLRGGEKLFF. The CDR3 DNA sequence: TGCGCCAGCAGCCAAGATTTAAGGGGTGGAGAAAAACTGTTTTTT.

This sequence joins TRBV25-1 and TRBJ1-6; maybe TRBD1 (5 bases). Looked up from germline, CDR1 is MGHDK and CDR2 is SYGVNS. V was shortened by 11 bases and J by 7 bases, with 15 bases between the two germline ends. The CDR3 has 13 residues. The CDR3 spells CAARPWGNSPLHF. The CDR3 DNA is TGTGCCGCACGCCCCTGGGGGAATTCACCCCTCCACTTT. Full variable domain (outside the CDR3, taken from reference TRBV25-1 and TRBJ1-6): EADIYQTPRYLVIGTGKKITLECSQTMGHDKMYWYQQDPGMELHLIHYSYGVNSTEKGDLSSESTVSRIRTEHFPLTLESARPSHTSQYLCAARPWGNSPLHFGNGTRLTVT.

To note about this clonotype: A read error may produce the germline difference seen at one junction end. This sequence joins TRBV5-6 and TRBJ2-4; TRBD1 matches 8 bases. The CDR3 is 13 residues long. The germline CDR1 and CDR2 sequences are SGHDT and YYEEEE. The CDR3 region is CASSRGQVMGGGF. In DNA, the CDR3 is TGTGCCAGCAGCCGGGGACAGGTCATGGGCGGTGGCTTC. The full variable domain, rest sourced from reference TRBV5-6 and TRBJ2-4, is DAGVTQSPTHLIKTRGQQVTLRCSPKSGHDTVSWYQQALGQGPQFIFQYYEEEERQRGNFPDRFSGHQFPNYSSELNVNALLLGDSALYLCASSRGQVMGGGFGAGTRLSVL.

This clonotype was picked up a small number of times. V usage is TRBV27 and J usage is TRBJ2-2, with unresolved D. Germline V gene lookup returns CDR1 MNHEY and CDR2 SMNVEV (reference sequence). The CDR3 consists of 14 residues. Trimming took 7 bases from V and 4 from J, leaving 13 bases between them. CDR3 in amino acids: CASTSLRATGELFF. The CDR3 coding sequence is TGTGCCAGCACCTCTCTTCGGGCCACCGGGGAGCTGTTTTTT.

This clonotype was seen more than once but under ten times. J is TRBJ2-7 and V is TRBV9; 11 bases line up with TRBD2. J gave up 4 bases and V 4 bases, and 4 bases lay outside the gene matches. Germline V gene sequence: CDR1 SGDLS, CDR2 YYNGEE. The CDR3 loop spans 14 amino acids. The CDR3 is CASSTTSGAYEQYF. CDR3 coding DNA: TGTGCCAGCAGCACGACTAGCGGGGCTTACGAGCAGTACTTC.

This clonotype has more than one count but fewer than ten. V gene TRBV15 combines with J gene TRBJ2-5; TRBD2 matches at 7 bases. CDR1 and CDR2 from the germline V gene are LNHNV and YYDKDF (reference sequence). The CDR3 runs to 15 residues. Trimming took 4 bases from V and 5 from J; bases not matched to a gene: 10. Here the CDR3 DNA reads TGTGCCACCAGCACTATAGCGGGTTGGGGGGAGACCCAGTACTTC. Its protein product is CATSTIAGWGETQYF.

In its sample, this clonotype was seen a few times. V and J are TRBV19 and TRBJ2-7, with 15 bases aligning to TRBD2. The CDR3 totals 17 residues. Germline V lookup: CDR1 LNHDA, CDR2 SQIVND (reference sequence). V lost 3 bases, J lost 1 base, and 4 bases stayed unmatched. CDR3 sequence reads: CASSMGTSGRFSYEQYF. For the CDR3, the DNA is TGTGCCAGTAGTATGGGGACTAGCGGGAGGTTTTCCTACGAGCAGTACTTC.

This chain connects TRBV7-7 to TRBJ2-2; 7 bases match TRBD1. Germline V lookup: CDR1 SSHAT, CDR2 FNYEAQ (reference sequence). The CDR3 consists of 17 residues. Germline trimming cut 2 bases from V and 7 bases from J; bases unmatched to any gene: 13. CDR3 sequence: CASSLRSQGVASGELFF. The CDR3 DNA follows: TGTGCCAGCAGCTTACGGTCGCAGGGGGTCGCGAGCGGGGAGCTGTTTTTT.

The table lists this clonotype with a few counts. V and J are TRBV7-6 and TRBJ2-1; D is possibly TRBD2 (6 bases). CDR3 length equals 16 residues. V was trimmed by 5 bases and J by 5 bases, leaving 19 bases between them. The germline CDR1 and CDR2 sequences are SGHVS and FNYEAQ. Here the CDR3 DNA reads TGTGCCAGCAGCCTCCTGTCGGGGGTGACCCACAATGAGCAGTTCTTC. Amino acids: CASSLLSGVTHNEQFF.

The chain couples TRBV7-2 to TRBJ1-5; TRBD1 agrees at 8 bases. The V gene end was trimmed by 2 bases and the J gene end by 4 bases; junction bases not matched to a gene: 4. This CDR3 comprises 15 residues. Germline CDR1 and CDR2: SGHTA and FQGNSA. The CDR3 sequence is CASSLSRQGNQPQHF. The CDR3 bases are TGTGCCAGCAGCTTATCAAGACAGGGGAATCAGCCCCAGCATTTT.

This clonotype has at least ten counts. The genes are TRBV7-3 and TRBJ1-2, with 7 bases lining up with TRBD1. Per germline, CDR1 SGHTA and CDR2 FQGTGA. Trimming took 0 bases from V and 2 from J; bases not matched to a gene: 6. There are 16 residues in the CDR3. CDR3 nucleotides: TGTGCCAGCAGCTTAACGAAGGGACAGAGAAACTATGGCTACACCTTC. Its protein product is CASSLTKGQRNYGYTF. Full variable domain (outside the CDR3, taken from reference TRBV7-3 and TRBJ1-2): GAGVSQTPSNKVTEKGKYVELRCDPISGHTALYWYRQSLGQGPEFLIYFQGTGAADDSGLPNDRFFAVRPEGSVSTLKIQRTERGDSAVYLCASSLTKGQRNYGYTFGSGTRLTVV.

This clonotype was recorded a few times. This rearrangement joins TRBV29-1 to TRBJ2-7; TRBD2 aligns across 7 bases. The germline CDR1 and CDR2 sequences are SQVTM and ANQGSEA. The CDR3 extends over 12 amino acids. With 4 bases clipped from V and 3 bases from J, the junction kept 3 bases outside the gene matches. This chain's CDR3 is CSVGGGYYEQYF. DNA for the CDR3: TGCAGCGTTGGGGGGGGTTACTACGAGCAGTACTTC.